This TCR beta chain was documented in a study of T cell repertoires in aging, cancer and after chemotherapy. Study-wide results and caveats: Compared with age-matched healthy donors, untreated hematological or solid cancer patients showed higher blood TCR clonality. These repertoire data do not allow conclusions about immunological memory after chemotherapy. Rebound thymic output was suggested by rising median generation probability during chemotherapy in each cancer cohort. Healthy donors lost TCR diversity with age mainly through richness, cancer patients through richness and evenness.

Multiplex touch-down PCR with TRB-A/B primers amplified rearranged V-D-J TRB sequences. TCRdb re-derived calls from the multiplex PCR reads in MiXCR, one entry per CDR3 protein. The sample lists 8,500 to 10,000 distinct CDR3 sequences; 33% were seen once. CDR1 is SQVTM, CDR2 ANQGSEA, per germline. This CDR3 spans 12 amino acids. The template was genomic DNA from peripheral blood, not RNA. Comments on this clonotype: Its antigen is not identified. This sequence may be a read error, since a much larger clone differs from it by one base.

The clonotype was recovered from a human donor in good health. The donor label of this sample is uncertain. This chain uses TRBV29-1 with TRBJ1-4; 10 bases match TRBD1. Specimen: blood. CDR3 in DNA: TGCAGCGCGGGACAGGGGCATGAAAGACTGTTTTTT. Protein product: CSAGQGHERLFF.